This TCR beta chain was sequenced during a study of blood T cell repertoires in COVID-19. Study overall: The United States, Italy and Spain provided the acute and convalescent COVID-19 samples. T cells, B-cell-depleted T cells, or PBMCs provided the cDNA or gDNA that served as material.

Original data processing: Scientists estimated how many nucleated cells there were by amplifying reference gene primers. Method: immunoSEQ multiplex PCR; TCRdb's copy keeps in-frame clones and lacks some. The V and J calls and clone size come from that table; D and trimming were worked out from the DNA. This sample has 200,000 or so clones, with 88% found just once. Germline assignment: CDR1 KGHSH and CDR2 LQKENI. The CDR3 is made up of 16 amino acids. V shed 0 bases, J shed 6 bases, and the junction held 8 bases outside the gene matches. The sample consisted of peripheral blood. This TCR was sampled from a woman aged 55-69 years with acute or convalescent COVID-19. V and J are TRBV18 and TRBJ2-1, with 7 positions matching TRBD2. This CDR3 is CASSPPVGGTGNEQFF. The CDR3, as DNA: TGTGCCAGCTCACCACCGGTGGGAGGGACGGGCAATGAGCAGTTCTTC.